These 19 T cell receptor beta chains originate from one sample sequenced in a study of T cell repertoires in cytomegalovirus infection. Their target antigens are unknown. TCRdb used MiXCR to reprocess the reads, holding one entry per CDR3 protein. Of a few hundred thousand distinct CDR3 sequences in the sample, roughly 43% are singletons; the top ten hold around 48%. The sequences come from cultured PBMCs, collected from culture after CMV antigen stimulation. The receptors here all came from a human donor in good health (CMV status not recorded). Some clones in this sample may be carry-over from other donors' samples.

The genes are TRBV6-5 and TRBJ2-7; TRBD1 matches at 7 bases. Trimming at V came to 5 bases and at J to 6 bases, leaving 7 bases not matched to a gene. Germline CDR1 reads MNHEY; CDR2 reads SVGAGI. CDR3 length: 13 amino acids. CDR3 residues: CASSNRQGAEQYF. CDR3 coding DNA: TGTGCCAGCAGTAACCGACAGGGCGCCGAGCAGTACTTC.

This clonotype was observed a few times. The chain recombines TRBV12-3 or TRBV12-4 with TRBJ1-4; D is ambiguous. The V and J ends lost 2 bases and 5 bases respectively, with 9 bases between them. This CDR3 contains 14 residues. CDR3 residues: CASSLRLGNEKLFF. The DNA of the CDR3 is TGTGCCAGCAGTTTAAGGCTGGGAAATGAAAAACTGTTTTTT.

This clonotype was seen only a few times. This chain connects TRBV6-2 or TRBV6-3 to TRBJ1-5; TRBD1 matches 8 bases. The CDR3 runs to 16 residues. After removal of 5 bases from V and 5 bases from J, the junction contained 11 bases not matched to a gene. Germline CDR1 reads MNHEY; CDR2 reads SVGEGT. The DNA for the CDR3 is TGTGCCAGCAGTCGCTCAGGACAGGGTGGTTATCAGCCCCAGCATTTT. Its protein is CASSRSGQGGYQPQHF.

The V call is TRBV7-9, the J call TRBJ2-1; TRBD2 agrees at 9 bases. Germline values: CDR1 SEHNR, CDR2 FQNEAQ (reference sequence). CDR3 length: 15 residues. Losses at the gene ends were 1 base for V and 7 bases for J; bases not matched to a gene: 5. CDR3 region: CASSLGREGANEQFF. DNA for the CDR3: TGTGCCAGCAGCTTAGGGCGGGAGGGTGCGAATGAGCAGTTCTTC. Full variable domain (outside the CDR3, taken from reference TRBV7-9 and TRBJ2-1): DTGVSQNPRHKITKRGQNVTFRCDPISEHNRLYWYRQTLGQGPEFLTYFQNEAQLEKSRLLSDRFSAERPKGSFSTLEIQRTEQGDSAMYLCASSLGREGANEQFFGPGTRLTVL.

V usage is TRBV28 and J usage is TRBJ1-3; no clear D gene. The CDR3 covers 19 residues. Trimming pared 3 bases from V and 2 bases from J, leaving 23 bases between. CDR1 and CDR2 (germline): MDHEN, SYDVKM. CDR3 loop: CASSFRMVWRTEAGNTIYF. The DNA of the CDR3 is TGTGCCAGCAGTTTTCGGATGGTCTGGAGGACTGAGGCTGGAAACACCATATATTTT.

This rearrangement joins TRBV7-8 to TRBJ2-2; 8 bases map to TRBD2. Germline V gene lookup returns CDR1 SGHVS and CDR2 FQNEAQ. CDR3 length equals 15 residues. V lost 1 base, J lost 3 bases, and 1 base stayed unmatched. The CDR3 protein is CASSLGLAYTGELFF. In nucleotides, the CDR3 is TGTGCCAGCAGCTTAGGACTAGCGTACACCGGGGAGCTGTTTTTT.

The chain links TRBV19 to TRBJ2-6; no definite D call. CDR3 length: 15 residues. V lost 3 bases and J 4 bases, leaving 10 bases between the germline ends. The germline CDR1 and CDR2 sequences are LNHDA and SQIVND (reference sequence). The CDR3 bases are TGTGCCAGTAGTATTTTATCATACGGGGCCAACGTCCTGACTTTC. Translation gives CASSILSYGANVLTF.

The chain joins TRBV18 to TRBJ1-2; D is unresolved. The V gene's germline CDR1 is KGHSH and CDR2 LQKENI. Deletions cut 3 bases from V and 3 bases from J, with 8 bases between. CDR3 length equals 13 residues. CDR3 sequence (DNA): TGTGCCAGCTCACCCGCAGGCGACTATGGCTACACCTTC. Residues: CASSPAGDYGYTF.

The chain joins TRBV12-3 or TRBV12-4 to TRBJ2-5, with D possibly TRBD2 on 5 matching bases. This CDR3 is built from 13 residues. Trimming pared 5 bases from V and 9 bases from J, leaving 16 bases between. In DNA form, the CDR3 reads TGTGCCAGCAGTCCTCCGGGGTTGCGGGCCCAGTACTTC. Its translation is CASSPPGLRAQYF.

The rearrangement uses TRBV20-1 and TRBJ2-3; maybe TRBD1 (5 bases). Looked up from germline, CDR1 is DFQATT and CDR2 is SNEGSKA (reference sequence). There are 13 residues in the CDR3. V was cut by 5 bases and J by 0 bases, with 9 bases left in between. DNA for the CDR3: TGCAGTGCTTGGACACCCAGCACAGATACGCAGTATTTT. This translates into CSAWTPSTDTQYF.

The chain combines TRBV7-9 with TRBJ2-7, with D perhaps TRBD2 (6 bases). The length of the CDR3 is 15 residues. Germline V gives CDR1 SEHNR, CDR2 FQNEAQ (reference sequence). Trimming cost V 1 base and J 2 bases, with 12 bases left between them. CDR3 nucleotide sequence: TGTGCCAGCAGCTTAGTCCGGGAGCCACCCTACGAGCAGTACTTC. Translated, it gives CASSLVREPPYEQYF.

CDR3 sequence reads: CSASLFQGGEQYF. The DNA of the CDR3 is TGCAGTGCTAGCCTTTTCCAGGGCGGCGAGCAGTACTTC. This sequence joins TRBV20-1 and TRBJ2-7, with a possible D match to TRBD1 (5 bases). Trimming removed 3 bases from V and 6 bases from J, with 15 bases in between. In germline, CDR1 is DFQATT, CDR2 SNEGSKA (reference sequence). This CDR3 is 13 amino acids long.

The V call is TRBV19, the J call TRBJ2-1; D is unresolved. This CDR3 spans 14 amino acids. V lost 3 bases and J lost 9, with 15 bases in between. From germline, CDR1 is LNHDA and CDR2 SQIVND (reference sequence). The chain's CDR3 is CASSMGVDGTEQFF. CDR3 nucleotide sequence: TGTGCCAGTAGTATGGGCGTGGACGGCACTGAGCAGTTCTTC.

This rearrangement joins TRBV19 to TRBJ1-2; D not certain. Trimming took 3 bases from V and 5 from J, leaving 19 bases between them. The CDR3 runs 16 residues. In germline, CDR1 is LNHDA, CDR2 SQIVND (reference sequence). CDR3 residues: CASSMSVRRKDYGYTF. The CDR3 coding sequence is TGTGCCAGTAGTATGTCGGTTCGCAGAAAGGATTATGGCTACACCTTC.

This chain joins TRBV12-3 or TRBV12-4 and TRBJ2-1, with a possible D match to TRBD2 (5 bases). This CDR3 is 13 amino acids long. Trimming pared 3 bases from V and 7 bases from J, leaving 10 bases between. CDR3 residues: CASSFRGWNEQFF. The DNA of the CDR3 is TGTGCCAGCAGTTTCCGGGGATGGAATGAGCAGTTCTTC.

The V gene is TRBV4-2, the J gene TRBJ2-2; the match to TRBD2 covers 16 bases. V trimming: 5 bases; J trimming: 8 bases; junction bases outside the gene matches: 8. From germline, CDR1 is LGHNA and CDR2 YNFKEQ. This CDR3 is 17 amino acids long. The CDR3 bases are TGTGCCAGCAGCTCCCCGGGACTAGCGGGGGGGCGAGGGGAGCTGTTTTTT. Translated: CASSSPGLAGGRGELFF.

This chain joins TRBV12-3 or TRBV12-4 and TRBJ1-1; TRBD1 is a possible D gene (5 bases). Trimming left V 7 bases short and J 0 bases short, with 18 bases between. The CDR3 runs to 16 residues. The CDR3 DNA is TGTGCCAGCACCGGGTGGCAGACAGTCATGAACACTGAAGCTTTCTTT. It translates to CASTGWQTVMNTEAFF.

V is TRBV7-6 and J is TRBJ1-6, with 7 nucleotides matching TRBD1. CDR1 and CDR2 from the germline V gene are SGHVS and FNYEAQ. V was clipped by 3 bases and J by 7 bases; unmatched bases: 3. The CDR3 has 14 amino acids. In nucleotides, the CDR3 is TGTGCCAGCAGCTTTCAACAGGGGAATTCACCCCTCCACTTT. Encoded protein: CASSFQQGNSPLHF.

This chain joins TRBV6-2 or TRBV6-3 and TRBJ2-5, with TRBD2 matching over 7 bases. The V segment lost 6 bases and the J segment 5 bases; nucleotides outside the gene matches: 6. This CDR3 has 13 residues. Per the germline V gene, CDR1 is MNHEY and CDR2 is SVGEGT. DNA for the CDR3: TGTGCCAGCAGATGGGGGGGGATTGAGACCCAGTACTTC. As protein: CASRWGGIETQYF.